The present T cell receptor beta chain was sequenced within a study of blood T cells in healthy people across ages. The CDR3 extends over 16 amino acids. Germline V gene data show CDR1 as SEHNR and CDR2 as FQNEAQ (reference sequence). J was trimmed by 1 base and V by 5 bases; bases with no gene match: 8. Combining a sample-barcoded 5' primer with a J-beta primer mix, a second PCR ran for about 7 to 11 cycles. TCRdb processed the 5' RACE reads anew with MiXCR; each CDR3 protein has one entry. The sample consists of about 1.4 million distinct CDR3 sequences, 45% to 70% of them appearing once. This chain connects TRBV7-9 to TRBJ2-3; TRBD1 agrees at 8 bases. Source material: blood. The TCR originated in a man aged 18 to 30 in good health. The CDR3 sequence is CASSDTLTGGTDTQYF. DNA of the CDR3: TGTGCCAGCAGCGACACCTTGACAGGGGGCACAGATACGCAGTATTTT.